The rows below give T cell receptor beta chains drawn from one sample of a study of preoperative IRX-2 immunotherapy in early breast cancer. Only in-frame clones appear in the TCRdb table, and some are missing; sequencing was by immunoSEQ multiplex PCR. The data contain some 19,000 clones, about 82% of them seen just once; the ten biggest clones take up roughly 1.2%. The sequencing here drew on lymph node tissue, taken after IRX-2 immunotherapy. The receptors stem from a human donor with breast cancer. CDR3s include the opening cysteine and the closing phenylalanine or tryptophan. The D gene is left open where the match is weak. Clone size appears in some rows only: once, few, many, or a class for an expanded clone.

clone size: once
J gene: TRBJ2-7
D gene: TRBD2
V gene: TRBV6-8
CDR3 DNA: TGTGCCAGCAGTTACGTGATAGCGGGGATAAACTACGAGCAGTACTTC
CDR3 protein: CASSYVIAGINYEQYF

clone size: .
J gene: TRBJ2-1
D gene: .
V gene: TRBV11-3
CDR3 DNA: TGTGCCAGCAGCTCGGGCCGGGTGTCGAGTGAGCAGTTCTTC
CDR3 protein: CASSSGRVSSEQFF

clone size: .
J gene: TRBJ1-5
D gene: .
V gene: TRBV11-1
CDR3 DNA: TGTGCCAGCAGCGAAGGGACACCAAATCAGCCCCAGCATTTT
CDR3 protein: CASSEGTPNQPQHF

clone size: once
J gene: TRBJ2-5
D gene: .
V gene: TRBV28
CDR3 DNA: TGTGCCAGCAGTTTTATCCCCCAAGAGACCCAGTACTTC
CDR3 protein: CASSFIPQETQYF

clone size: .
J gene: TRBJ1-5
D gene: .
V gene: TRBV15
CDR3 DNA: TGTGCCACCAGCAGAGATCGTACTAACAATCAGCCCCAGCATTTT
CDR3 protein: CATSRDRTNNQPQHF

clone size: .
J gene: TRBJ2-4
D gene: .
V gene: TRBV6-8
CDR3 DNA: TGTGCCAGCGGAAGCAGGGAAAAGCGCCGAAACATTCAGTACTTC
CDR3 protein: CASGSREKRRNIQYF

clone size: .
J gene: TRBJ2-2
D gene: TRBD2
V gene: TRBV28
CDR3 DNA: TGTGCCAGCAGTTTAGCGGTGAGGACTAGCGGCTACACCGGGGAGCTGTTTTTT
CDR3 protein: CASSLAVRTSGYTGELFF

clone size: .
J gene: TRBJ2-7
D gene: .
V gene: TRBV6-8
CDR3 DNA: TGTGCCAGCAACCTACGGAGGGACGCGAAGTCGTACTTC
CDR3 protein: CASNLRRDAKSYF

clone size: .
J gene: TRBJ1-1
D gene: .
V gene: TRBV14
CDR3 DNA: TGTGCCAGCAGCCGGGACATCGCTCTGAACACTGAAGCTTTCTTT
CDR3 protein: CASSRDIALNTEAFF

clone size: .
J gene: TRBJ1-3
D gene: .
V gene: TRBV6-7
CDR3 DNA: TGTGCCACCCTAAGAGGAAACACCATATATTTT
CDR3 protein: CATLRGNTIYF

clone size: .
J gene: TRBJ2-1
D gene: .
V gene: TRBV1
CDR3 DNA: TGCGCCAGCAGCCAAGTTAGCGGGGGGCACAATGAGCAGTTCTTC
CDR3 protein: CASSQVSGGHNEQFF

clone size: .
J gene: TRBJ1-4
D gene: .
V gene: TRBV6-8
CDR3 DNA: TGTGCCAGCATCTACGGTGGCACTAATGAAAAACTGTTTTTT
CDR3 protein: CASIYGGTNEKLFF

clone size: .
J gene: TRBJ2-1
D gene: .
V gene: TRBV18
CDR3 DNA: TGTGCCAGCTCACCGAGTACACTCTACAATGAGCAGTTCTTC
CDR3 protein: CASSPSTLYNEQFF

clone size: few
J gene: TRBJ1-1
D gene: .
V gene: TRBV18
CDR3 DNA: TGTGCCAGCTCACCTCCAGGGACCTCCCGTGAAGCTTTCTTT
CDR3 protein: CASSPPGTSREAFF

clone size: .
J gene: TRBJ2-3
D gene: .
V gene: TRBV10-2
CDR3 DNA: TGCGCCAGCAGTGAATCAGGGGGCACAGATACGCAGTATTTT
CDR3 protein: CASSESGGTDTQYF

clone size: once
J gene: TRBJ2-4
D gene: .
V gene: TRBV7-6
CDR3 DNA: TGTGCCAGCAGCTTAGGACAAGCCAAAAACATTCAGTACTTC
CDR3 protein: CASSLGQAKNIQYF

clone size: few
J gene: TRBJ1-4
D gene: .
V gene: TRBV19
CDR3 DNA: TGTGCCAGTAGCGAGATTAATGAAAAACTGTTTTTT
CDR3 protein: CASSEINEKLFF

clone size: .
J gene: TRBJ1-6
D gene: .
V gene: TRBV11-3
CDR3 DNA: TGTGCCAGCAGCTTAAGCCAGGGAAATTCACCCCTCCACTTT
CDR3 protein: CASSLSQGNSPLHF

clone size: .
J gene: TRBJ2-7
D gene: TRBD1
V gene: TRBV6-8
CDR3 DNA: TGTGCCATCAGGGACAGGGACACGTTTGAGCAGTACTTC
CDR3 protein: CAIRDRDTFEQYF

clone size: once
J gene: TRBJ2-7
D gene: .
V gene: TRBV6-8
CDR3 DNA: TGTGCCAGCTGCGACCCAGGCTCCTACGAGCAGTACTTC
CDR3 protein: CASCDPGSYEQYF

clone size: .
J gene: TRBJ1-4
D gene: .
V gene: TRBV19
CDR3 DNA: TGTGCCAGTAGTATCCTCCGGGGCCGCACTAATGAAAAACTGTTTTTT
CDR3 protein: CASSILRGRTNEKLFF

clone size: .
J gene: TRBJ2-1
D gene: .
V gene: TRBV5-1
CDR3 DNA: TGCGCCAGCAGCTTGGGCACCCGGGGGTTTGAGCAGTTCTTC
CDR3 protein: CASSLGTRGFEQFF

clone size: once
J gene: TRBJ2-5
D gene: .
V gene: TRBV18
CDR3 DNA: TGTGCCAGCTCAGTCCGAAACCAAGAGACCCAGTACTTC
CDR3 protein: CASSVRNQETQYF